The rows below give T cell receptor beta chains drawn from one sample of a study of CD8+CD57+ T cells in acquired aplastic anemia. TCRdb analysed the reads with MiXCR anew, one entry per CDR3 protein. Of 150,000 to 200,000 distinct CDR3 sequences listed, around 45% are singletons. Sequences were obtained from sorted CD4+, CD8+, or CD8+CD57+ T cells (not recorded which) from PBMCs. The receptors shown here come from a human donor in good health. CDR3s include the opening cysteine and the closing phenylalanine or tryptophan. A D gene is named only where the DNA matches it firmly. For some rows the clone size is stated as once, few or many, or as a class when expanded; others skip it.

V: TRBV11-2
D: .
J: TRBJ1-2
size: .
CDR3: CASSPSLGDYGYTF
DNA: TGTGCCAGCAGCCCTTCGTTAGGAGACTATGGCTACACCTTC

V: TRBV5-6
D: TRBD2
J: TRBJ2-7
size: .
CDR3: CASSAPVGGLRSEQYF
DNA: TGTGCCAGCAGCGCCCCCGTGGGAGGGCTAAGGAGCGAGCAGTACTTC

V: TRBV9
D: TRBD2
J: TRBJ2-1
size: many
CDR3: CASSVASGLAGGGEQFF
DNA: TGTGCCAGCAGCGTAGCTTCCGGACTAGCGGGAGGCGGTGAGCAGTTCTTC

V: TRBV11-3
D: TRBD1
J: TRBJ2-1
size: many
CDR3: CASSPTGGVNNEQFF
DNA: TGTGCCAGCAGCCCGACAGGGGGCGTTAACAATGAGCAGTTCTTC

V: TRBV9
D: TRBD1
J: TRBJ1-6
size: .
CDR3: CASSVGGGRSPLHF
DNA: TGTGCCAGCAGCGTAGGAGGGGGCCGTTCACCCCTCCACTTT

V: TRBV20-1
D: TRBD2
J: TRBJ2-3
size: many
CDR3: CSATKLAGADTQYF
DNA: TGCAGTGCCACCAAACTAGCGGGTGCAGATACGCAGTATTTT

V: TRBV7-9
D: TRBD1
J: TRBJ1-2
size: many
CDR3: CASQGARDGYTF
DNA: TGTGCCAGCCAGGGGGCGCGGGATGGCTACACCTTC

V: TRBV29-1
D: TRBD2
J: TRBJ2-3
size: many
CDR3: CSVGLAGYTDTQYF
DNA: TGCAGCGTTGGTCTAGCGGGATACACAGATACGCAGTATTTT

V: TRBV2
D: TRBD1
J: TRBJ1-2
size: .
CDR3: CASRGEQGANYGYTF
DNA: TGTGCCAGCAGGGGGGAACAGGGGGCCAACTATGGCTACACCTTC

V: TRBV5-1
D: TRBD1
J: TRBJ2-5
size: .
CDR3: CASRQPNRTGDFQETQYF
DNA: TGCGCCAGCAGGCAACCAAACCGGACAGGGGACTTCCAAGAGACCCAGTACTTC

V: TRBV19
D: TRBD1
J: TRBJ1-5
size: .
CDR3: CASSTDRSPNQPQHF
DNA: TGTGCCAGTAGTACGGACAGGTCCCCCAATCAGCCCCAGCATTTT

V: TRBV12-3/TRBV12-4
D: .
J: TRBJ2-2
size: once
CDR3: CASNVVGGTGELFF
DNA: TGTGCCAGCAACGTCGTTGGCGGAACCGGGGAGCTGTTTTTT

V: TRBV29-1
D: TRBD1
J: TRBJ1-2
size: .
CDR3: CSVLEGASYGYTF
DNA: TGCAGCGTTTTGGAGGGGGCCAGCTATGGCTACACCTTC

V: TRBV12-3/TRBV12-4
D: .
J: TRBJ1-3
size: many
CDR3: CASSLMGAGNTIYF
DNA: TGTGCCAGCAGTTTAATGGGTGCTGGAAACACCATATATTTT

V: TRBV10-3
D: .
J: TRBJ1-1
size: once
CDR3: CATGTGGTEAFF
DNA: TGTGCCACCGGGACGGGGGGCACTGAAGCTTTCTTT

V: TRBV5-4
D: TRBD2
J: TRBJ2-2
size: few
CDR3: CASSSGLAAPTGELFF
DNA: TGTGCCAGCAGCTCAGGACTAGCGGCCCCAACCGGGGAGCTGTTTTTT

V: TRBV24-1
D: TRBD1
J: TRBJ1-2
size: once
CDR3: CATSVSTGSEDGYTF
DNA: TGTGCCACCAGTGTTTCGACAGGGTCGGAGGATGGCTACACCTTC

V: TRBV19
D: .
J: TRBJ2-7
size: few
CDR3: CASSVTGARSYEQYF
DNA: TGTGCCAGTAGTGTCACCGGGGCTCGGTCCTACGAGCAGTACTTC

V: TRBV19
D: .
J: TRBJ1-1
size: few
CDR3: CASSTPGNTEAFF
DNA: TGTGCCAGTAGCACCCCGGGAAACACTGAAGCTTTCTTT

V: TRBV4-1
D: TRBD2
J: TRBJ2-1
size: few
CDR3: CASSQDLASGTSSYNEQFF
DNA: TGCGCCAGCAGCCAAGATCTGGCTAGCGGGACGAGCTCCTACAATGAGCAGTTCTTC

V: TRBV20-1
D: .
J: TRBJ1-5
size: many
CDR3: CSAIRASQEEPQHF
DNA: TGCAGTGCTATTCGGGCTTCTCAAGAGGAGCCCCAGCATTTT

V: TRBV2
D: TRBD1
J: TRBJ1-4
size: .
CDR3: CASSPSGGRSEKLFF
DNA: TGTGCCAGCAGTCCTTCAGGGGGGAGGAGTGAAAAACTGTTTTTT

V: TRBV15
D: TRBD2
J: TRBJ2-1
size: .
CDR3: CATSSGLAGLNEQFF
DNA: TGTGCCACCAGCAGTGGACTAGCGGGACTAAATGAGCAGTTCTTC

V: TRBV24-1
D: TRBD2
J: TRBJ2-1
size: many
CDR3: CATSDPGLAGDVEQFF
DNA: TGTGCCACCAGTGATCCTGGACTAGCGGGAGATGTTGAGCAGTTCTTC

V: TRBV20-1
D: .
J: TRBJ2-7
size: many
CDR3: CSARRQPSSYEQYF
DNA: TGCAGTGCTAGGCGACAGCCCAGCTCCTACGAGCAGTACTTC

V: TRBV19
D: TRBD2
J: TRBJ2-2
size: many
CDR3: CASSNAPLAVNTGELFF
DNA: TGTGCCAGTAGTAATGCCCCGCTAGCGGTTAACACCGGGGAGCTGTTTTTT

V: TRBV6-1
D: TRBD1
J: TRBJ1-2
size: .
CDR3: CASFLTGDGHTF
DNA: TGTGCCAGCTTTTTGACAGGGGATGGCCACACCTTC

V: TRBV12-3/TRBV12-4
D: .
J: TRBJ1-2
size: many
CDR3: CASSFVPDSSAF
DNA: TGTGCCAGCAGTTTCGTCCCGGACAGTAGCGCCTTC

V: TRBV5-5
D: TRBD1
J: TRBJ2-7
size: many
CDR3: CASSWTGGRYEQYF
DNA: TGTGCCAGCAGCTGGACAGGGGGTAGGTACGAGCAGTACTTC

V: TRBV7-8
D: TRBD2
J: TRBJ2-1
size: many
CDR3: CASSKRLADSYNEQFF
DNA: TGTGCCAGCAGCAAGCGACTAGCGGATTCCTACAATGAGCAGTTCTTC

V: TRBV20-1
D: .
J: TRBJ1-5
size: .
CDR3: CSASPGNQPQHF
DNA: TGCAGTGCTAGTCCAGGGAATCAGCCCCAGCATTTT

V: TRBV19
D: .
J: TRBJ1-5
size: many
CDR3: CASSKGLNQPQHF
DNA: TGTGCCAGTAGTAAGGGCCTAAATCAGCCCCAGCATTTT

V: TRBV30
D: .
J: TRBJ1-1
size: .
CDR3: CAGARGNTEAFF
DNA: TGTGCGGGTGCCAGGGGGAACACTGAAGCTTTCTTT

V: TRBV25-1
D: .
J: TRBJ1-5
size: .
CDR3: CASGREGVQPQHF
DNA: TGTGCCAGCGGAAGGGAGGGAGTTCAGCCCCAGCATTTT

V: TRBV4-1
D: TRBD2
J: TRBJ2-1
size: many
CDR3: CASSQGAGLATGNEQFF
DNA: TGCGCCAGCAGCCAAGGGGCGGGACTAGCGACGGGGAATGAGCAGTTCTTC

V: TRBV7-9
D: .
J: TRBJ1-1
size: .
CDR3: CASSYMSGTEAFF
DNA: TGTGCCAGCAGCTACATGTCTGGCACTGAAGCTTTCTTT

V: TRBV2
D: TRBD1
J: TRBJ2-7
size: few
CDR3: CASSSGGTVYEQYF
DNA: TGTGCCAGCAGTTCCGGTGGGACAGTCTACGAGCAGTACTTC

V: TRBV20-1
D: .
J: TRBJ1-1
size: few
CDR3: CSARRGDSNTEAFF
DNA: TGCAGTGCTAGGCGAGGGGATTCGAACACTGAAGCTTTCTTT

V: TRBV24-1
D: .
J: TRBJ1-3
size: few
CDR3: CASRGFVGNTIYF
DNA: TGTGCCAGTCGAGGGTTCGTTGGAAACACCATATATTTT

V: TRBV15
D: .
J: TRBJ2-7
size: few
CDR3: CATSRALRHEQYF
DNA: TGTGCCACCAGCAGAGCACTGCGGCACGAGCAGTACTTC

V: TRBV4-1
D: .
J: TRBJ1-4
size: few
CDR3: CASSSQDSTNEKLFF
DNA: TGCGCCAGCAGTTCCCAGGACAGCACTAATGAAAAACTGTTTTTT

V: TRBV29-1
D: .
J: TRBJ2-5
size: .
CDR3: CSAAGQAKETQYF
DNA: TGCAGCGCCGCGGGGCAGGCGAAAGAGACCCAGTACTTC

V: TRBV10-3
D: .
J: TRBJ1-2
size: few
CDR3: CAISESFRTNYGYTF
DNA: TGTGCCATCAGTGAATCTTTCCGCACTAACTATGGCTACACCTTC

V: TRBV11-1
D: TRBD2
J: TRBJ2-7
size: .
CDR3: CASSLMRGGALGGSYEQYF
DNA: TGTGCCAGCAGCTTAATGCGCGGGGGGGCCTTGGGCGGCTCCTACGAGCAGTACTTC

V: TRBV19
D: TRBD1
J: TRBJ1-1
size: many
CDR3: CASSMRGQGTTEAFF
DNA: TGTGCCAGTAGTATGCGGGGACAGGGGACTACTGAAGCTTTCTTT

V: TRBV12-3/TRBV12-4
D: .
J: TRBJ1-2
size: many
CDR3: CASTYRDNYGYTF
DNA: TGTGCCAGCACCTATAGAGATAACTATGGCTACACCTTC

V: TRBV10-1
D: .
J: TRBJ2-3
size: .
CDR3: CASGPTDTQYF
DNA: TGCGCCAGCGGACCCACAGATACGCAGTATTTT

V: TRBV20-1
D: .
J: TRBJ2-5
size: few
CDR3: CSAHPQVEETQYF
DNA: TGCAGTGCTCATCCCCAGGTCGAAGAGACCCAGTACTTC

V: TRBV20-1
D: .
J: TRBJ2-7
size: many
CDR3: CSARDLRGRSYEQYF
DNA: TGCAGTGCTAGAGATCTCAGGGGCCGGTCCTACGAGCAGTACTTC

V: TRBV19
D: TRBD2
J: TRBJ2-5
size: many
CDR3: CASSIASGRSRETQYF
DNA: TGTGCCAGTAGTATAGCTAGCGGGAGATCCCGAGAGACCCAGTACTTC

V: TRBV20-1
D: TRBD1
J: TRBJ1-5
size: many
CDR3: CSARRTGGSNQPQHF
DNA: TGCAGTGCCAGAAGGACAGGCGGTAGCAATCAGCCCCAGCATTTT

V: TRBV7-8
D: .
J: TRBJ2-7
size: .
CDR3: CASSTLYGRDYEQYF
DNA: TGTGCCAGCAGCACCCTATACGGCAGGGACTACGAGCAGTACTTC

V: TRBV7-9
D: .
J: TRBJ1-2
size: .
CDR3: CASTVEAHGYTF
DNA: TGTGCCAGCACCGTGGAGGCCCATGGCTACACCTTC

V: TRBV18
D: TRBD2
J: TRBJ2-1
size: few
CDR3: CASSRVAGDEQFF
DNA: TGTGCCAGCTCACGAGTAGCGGGGGATGAGCAGTTCTTC